The present T cell receptor beta chain was sequenced within a study of quantifying T cell responses using KT2 cells. Overall study: TCR alpha and beta constant-region primers primed reverse transcription of RNA.

Unfractionated PBMC were spiked with known numbers of KT2 clone cells. Each cDNA got a UMI-containing oligo ligated at its 3' end. First-round PCR used about 4 cycles and beta primers RC1.1 and RC1.2 covering TRBC1 and TRBC2. From the second PCR onward, TCR alpha and beta chains were processed separately. TCRdb re-called the UMI-ligation and nested PCR reads with MiXCR, one entry per CDR3 protein. The sample holds over 35,000 distinct CDR3 sequences; about a sixth are singletons and the top ten take less than 45%. With 6 bases clipped from V and 5 bases from J, the junction kept 14 bases outside the gene matches. The CDR3 has 16 amino acids.

The chain couples TRBV12-3 or TRBV12-4 to TRBJ2-3, with TRBD2 identical over 7 bases. This sequence originates from a human donor. Sequencing used PBMCs spiked with cells of the T cell clone KT2. CDR3 sequence: CASSPTTTSSRDTQYF. Here the CDR3 DNA reads TGTGCCAGCAGCCCAACCACGACTAGCTCGAGAGATACGCAGTATTTT.